This entry lists 6 T cell receptor beta chains sequenced from one sample in a study of blood T cells in healthy people across ages. Together with a sample-barcoded 5' primer, a J-beta primer mix was included in a second PCR lasting about 6 to 11 cycles. TCRdb redid the calling of the 5' RACE reads with MiXCR, one entry per CDR3 protein. The sample holds 380,000 or so distinct CDR3 sequences; 45% to 60% are singletons and the top ten take around 50%. Sample: blood. The receptor source for this set is a man aged 55 to 69 in good health.

In this sample, this clonotype turned up a few times. The chain couples TRBV20-1 to TRBJ2-5, with 10 bases lining up with TRBD2. The CDR3 totals 13 residues. Unmatched junction bases numbered 2, after V lost 0 bases and J lost 7 bases. In germline, CDR1 is DFQATT, CDR2 SNEGSKA (reference sequence). In DNA form, the CDR3 reads TGCAGTGCTAGAGATAGACTAGCGGGGACCCAGTACTTC. Translation gives CSARDRLAGTQYF.

The chain combines TRBV28 with TRBJ2-7, with TRBD2 identical over 10 bases. Germline-derived CDR1 and CDR2 are MDHEN and SYDVKM. The V segment lost 7 bases and the J segment 0 bases; nucleotides outside the gene matches: 9. CDR3 length: 16 amino acids. CDR3 DNA: TGTGCCAGCACTTCGACTAGCGGGTTACTCTCCTACGAGCAGTACTTC. This sequence encodes CASTSTSGLLSYEQYF. Based on the CDR3 plus reference TRBV28 and TRBJ2-7, the full variable domain is DVKVTQSSRYLVKRTGEKVFLECVQDMDHENMFWYRQDPGLGLRLIYFSYDVKMKEKGDIPEGYSVSREKKERFSLILESASTNQTSMYLCASTSTSGLLSYEQYFGPGTRLTVT.

The V call is TRBV20-1, the J call TRBJ1-2, with D possibly being TRBD1 (5 bases). V was clipped by 8 bases and J by 6 bases, with 16 bases between them. The CDR3 runs 12 residues. Looked up from germline, CDR1 is DFQATT and CDR2 is SNEGSKA (reference sequence). The CDR3 region has the DNA TGCAGTACCATTTTTCTCAGGGATGGCTACACCTTC. Encoded protein: CSTIFLRDGYTF.

The chain combines TRBV29-1 with TRBJ2-1; 7 bases line up with TRBD1. V dropped 5 bases and J dropped 13; count of bases not matched to a gene: 11. Germline V gene sequence: CDR1 SQVTM, CDR2 ANQGSEA. This CDR3 spans 12 amino acids. The CDR3 is CSVTRQGETQFF. Here the CDR3 DNA reads TGCAGCGTTACTCGGCAGGGGGAGACCCAGTTCTTC.

The chain combines TRBV6-4 with TRBJ1-2; TRBD1 matches 7 bases. The CDR3 has 13 residues. The J segment lost 0 bases and the V segment lost 11 bases, leaving 6 bases of the junction unmatched. The germline gives CDR1 MRHNA, CDR2 SNTAGT. The CDR3 region has the DNA TGTGCCGGATGGCAGGGGGCTAACTATGGCTACACCTTC. Translating it yields CAGWQGANYGYTF.

This chain connects TRBV29-1 to TRBJ1-2; D call uncertain. V shed 3 bases and J shed 7 bases, with 3 bases lying between them. The CDR3 loop spans 9 amino acids. Germline CDR1 is SQVTM and CDR2 is ANQGSEA. CDR3 amino acids: CSVEGGYTF. The CDR3 DNA is TGCAGCGTTGAGGGTGGCTACACCTTC.